These T cell receptor beta chains were read from a single sample in a study of blood T cells in healthy people across ages. TCRdb fed the 5' RACE reads into MiXCR, producing one record per CDR3 protein. The sample includes about 1,400,000 distinct CDR3 sequences, about 40% of them seen just once. Source material: blood. These receptors all stem from a young woman in good health. The CDR3 runs from the conserved cysteine through the conserved F or W. Expanded clones get a size class; other rows say once, few or many, or leave the size out.

clone size: .
V gene: TRBV6-2/TRBV6-3
CDR3 protein: CASSYTGRGDTQYF

clone size: .
V gene: TRBV5-1
CDR3 protein: CASSLAAGLYTSTDTQYF

clone size: .
V gene: TRBV6-1
CDR3 protein: CASSEQQTRSYTF

clone size: few
V gene: TRBV24-1
CDR3 protein: CATSDRDSHGYTF

clone size: few
V gene: TRBV28
CDR3 protein: CASRGTAAYEQYF

clone size: few
V gene: TRBV27
CDR3 protein: CASSWRGGTTPYEQYF

clone size: .
V gene: TRBV4-1
CDR3 protein: CASSQESPYSPLHF

clone size: few
V gene: TRBV7-2
CDR3 protein: CASSPQATEQYF

clone size: once
V gene: TRBV7-6
CDR3 protein: CASSLEGSGGGSPLHF

clone size: .
V gene: TRBV19
CDR3 protein: CASRSEPGLYEQYF

clone size: .
V gene: TRBV9
CDR3 protein: CASSPSSGRADEQFF

clone size: .
V gene: TRBV20-1
CDR3 protein: CSASRFGGHGTEAFF

clone size: .
V gene: TRBV11-2
CDR3 protein: CASTPPLAGYNEQFF

clone size: .
V gene: TRBV24-1
CDR3 protein: CATSASGQVTDTQYF

clone size: .
V gene: TRBV6-5
CDR3 protein: CASAPGQGNYGYTF

clone size: few
V gene: TRBV7-9
CDR3 protein: CASSPRGEVNEQYF

clone size: many
V gene: TRBV7-6
CDR3 protein: CASSLGKNTEAFF

clone size: few
V gene: TRBV5-1
CDR3 protein: CASSLMTGREQYF

clone size: .
V gene: TRBV6-6
CDR3 protein: CASESGPYNEQFF

clone size: .
V gene: TRBV27
CDR3 protein: CASSPTGTGYTF

clone size: .
V gene: TRBV29-1
CDR3 protein: CSAKQGRDTEAFF

clone size: .
V gene: TRBV3-1
CDR3 protein: CASSHERKETQFF

clone size: few
V gene: TRBV2
CDR3 protein: CASRGTGGDYNEQFF

clone size: .
V gene: TRBV18
CDR3 protein: CASSPGTDSNEQYF